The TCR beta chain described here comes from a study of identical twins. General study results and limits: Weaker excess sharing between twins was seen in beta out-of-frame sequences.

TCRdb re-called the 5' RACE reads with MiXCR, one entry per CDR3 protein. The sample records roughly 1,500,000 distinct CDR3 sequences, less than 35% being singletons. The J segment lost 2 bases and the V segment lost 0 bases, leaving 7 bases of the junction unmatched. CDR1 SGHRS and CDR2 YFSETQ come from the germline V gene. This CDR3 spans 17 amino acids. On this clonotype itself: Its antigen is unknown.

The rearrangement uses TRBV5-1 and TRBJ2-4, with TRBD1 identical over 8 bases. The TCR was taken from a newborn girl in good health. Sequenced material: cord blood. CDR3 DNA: TGCGCCAGCAGCTTGGATCTCAGGGGGCAATCCAAAAACATTCAGTACTTC. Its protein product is CASSLDLRGQSKNIQYF.